Following are 17 T cell receptor beta chains from one sample sequenced in a study of blood T cell repertoires in COVID-19. Profiled with immunoSEQ multiplex PCR; TCRdb holds only in-frame clones, not every one. Of tens of thousands of clones detected, 70% to 85% appear once; the ten largest clones hold around 4%. The sequenced material came from peripheral blood. The receptors here all came from a woman aged 60-70 years with acute or convalescent COVID-19.

The genes are TRBV2 and TRBJ1-1; D is perhaps TRBD1 (5 bases). Germline V lookup: CDR1 SNHLY, CDR2 FYNNEI. The CDR3 is made up of 13 amino acids. V was trimmed by 9 bases and J by 1 base, leaving 12 bases between them. The CDR3 DNA reads as TGTGCCAGTGATCGACAGACGAACACTGAAGCTTTCTTT. Protein sequence: CASDRQTNTEAFF. Full variable domain (rest looked up from reference TRBV2 and TRBJ1-1): EPEVTQTPSHQVTQMGQEVILRCVPISNHLYFYWYRQILGQKVEFLVSFYNNEISEKSEIFDDQFSVERPDGSNFTLKIRSTKLEDSAMYFCASDRQTNTEAFFGQGTRLTVV.

This chain connects TRBV19 to TRBJ2-7; 10 positions match TRBD2. Germline CDR1 reads LNHDA; CDR2 reads SQIVND (reference sequence). The V and J ends lost 3 bases and 2 bases, in that order; junction bases with no gene match: 10. CDR3 size: 17 residues. The CDR3 DNA is TGTGCCAGTAGTATCCGGTATCGGACTAGCGGTACCTACGAGCAGTACTTC. Protein sequence: CASSIRYRTSGTYEQYF. Based on the CDR3 plus reference TRBV19 and TRBJ2-7, the full variable domain is DGGITQSPKYLFRKEGQNVTLSCEQNLNHDAMYWYRQDPGQGLRLIYYSQIVNDFQKGDIAEGYSVSREKKESFPLTVTSAQKNPTAFYLCASSIRYRTSGTYEQYFGPGTRLTVT.

The V and J genes are TRBV15 and TRBJ2-1; D may be TRBD2 (6 bases). The CDR3 totals 16 residues. Germline lookup yields CDR1 LNHNV and CDR2 YYDKDF (reference sequence). V dropped 5 bases and J dropped 8 bases, with 22 bases sitting between them. CDR3 amino acids: CATSGTNGGPGDEQFF. CDR3 in DNA: TGTGCCACCAGCGGAACGAACGGCGGTCCGGGGGATGAGCAGTTCTTC.

The chain combines TRBV19 with TRBJ2-7; 8 bases are a match to TRBD2. The CDR3 loop spans 14 amino acids. Per the germline V gene, CDR1 is LNHDA and CDR2 is SQIVND (reference sequence). Trimming at V came to 4 bases and at J to 6 bases, leaving 8 bases not matched to a gene. The CDR3 protein is CASSRVLAGGEQYF. As DNA, the CDR3 is TGTGCCAGTAGTAGAGTTTTGGCGGGGGGCGAGCAGTACTTC.

The V gene is TRBV30, the J gene TRBJ2-1, with TRBD2 matching over 8 bases. From germline, CDR1 is GTSNPN and CDR2 SVGIG (reference sequence). The CDR3 loop spans 13 amino acids. The ends lost 4 bases at V and 4 bases at J; junction bases unmatched: 3. CDR3 nucleotide sequence: TGTGCCTGGATAGCGGGACTTTACAATGAGCAGTTCTTC. Its translation is CAWIAGLYNEQFF.

This chain connects TRBV18 to TRBJ1-1, with TRBD1 matching 10 bases. Germline loops: CDR1 KGHSH, CDR2 LQKENI. V was clipped by 3 bases and J by 2 bases; unmatched bases: 6. This CDR3 has 16 amino acids. As DNA, the CDR3 is TGTGCCAGCTCACCGAACCGACAGGGGGCTAACACTGAAGCTTTCTTT. It is translated as CASSPNRQGANTEAFF.

The chain uses TRBV4-2 and TRBJ2-5; TRBD2 is a possible D gene (5 bases). CDR1 is LGHNA and CDR2 is YNFKEQ in the germline V gene. There are 17 residues in the CDR3. Trimming took off 0 bases at V and 5 bases at J, with 19 bases between the two ends. The CDR3 is CASSQDPLRDGMETQYF. The CDR3 coding sequence is TGTGCCAGCAGCCAAGACCCATTACGGGATGGGATGGAGACCCAGTACTTC.

V usage is TRBV3-1 (or the pseudogene TRBV3-2) and J usage is TRBJ2-7; TRBD2 matches 11 bases. V lost 4 bases and J lost 3; bases outside the gene matches: 5. Germline lookup yields CDR1 LGHDT and CDR2 YNNKEL (reference sequence). This CDR3 has 15 amino acids. Written as DNA, the CDR3 is TGTGCCAGCAGCCGGGAGCTAGCGGGAGGCTACGAGCAGTACTTC. It codes for CASSRELAGGYEQYF.

V is TRBV9 and J is TRBJ1-3; 8 bases agree with TRBD1. The CDR3 contains 15 residues. Germline V gene sequence: CDR1 SGDLS, CDR2 YYNGEE. The J segment lost 4 bases and the V segment lost 4 bases, leaving 7 bases of the junction unmatched. In DNA form, the CDR3 reads TGTGCCAGCAGCCCCAGGACAGGGAACGGAAACACCATATATTTT. Residues: CASSPRTGNGNTIYF.

This chain joins TRBV14 and TRBJ2-2, with TRBD1 matching 7 bases. The V and J ends lost 0 bases and 3 bases, in that order; junction bases with no gene match: 10. Germline V gene lookup returns CDR1 SGHDN and CDR2 FVKESK. This CDR3 has 18 residues. CDR3 residues: CASSQDPPGQTHTGELFF. CDR3 in DNA: TGTGCCAGCAGCCAAGACCCCCCGGGACAGACACACACCGGGGAGCTGTTTTTT.

The rearrangement joins TRBV6-2 or TRBV6-3 to TRBJ2-7; TRBD2 matches at 7 bases. Germline V gene sequence: CDR1 MNHEY, CDR2 SVGEGT. This CDR3 has 17 amino acids. Unmatched junction bases numbered 12, after V lost 0 bases and J lost 4 bases. The CDR3, as DNA: TGTGCCAGCAGTTACTCGTTGGCGGGGACTATCCATTACGAGCAGTACTTC. Translated, it gives CASSYSLAGTIHYEQYF.

The chain combines TRBV11-3 with TRBJ2-3; TRBD1 aligns across 8 bases. Unmatched junction bases numbered 3, after V lost 2 bases and J lost 5 bases. Germline lookup yields CDR1 SGHNT and CDR2 YENEEA. The CDR3 contains 14 residues. CDR3 residues: CASSLNRGIDTQYF. CDR3 DNA sequence: TGTGCCAGCAGCTTAAACAGGGGGATAGATACGCAGTATTTT.

This clone turned up a few times. The chain links TRBV7-3 to TRBJ2-3; 11 bases match TRBD2. This CDR3 region has 15 residues. The J segment lost 5 bases and the V segment lost 5 bases, leaving 6 bases of the junction unmatched. The V gene's germline CDR1 is SGHTA and CDR2 FQGTGA. CDR3 in DNA: TGTGCCAGCAGCCAACTAGCGGGGGAGGTAGATACGCAGTATTTT. As protein: CASSQLAGEVDTQYF.

This clone was counted a single time. The CDR3 loop is CASKQANYGYTF. The CDR3 DNA reads TGTGCCAGTAAACAGGCAAACTATGGCTACACCTTC. This sequence joins TRBV19 and TRBJ1-2, with TRBD1 as a possible D gene (5 bases). This CDR3 has 12 residues. The germline V gene encodes CDR1 LNHDA and CDR2 SQIVND (reference sequence). Trimming removed 7 bases from V and 2 bases from J, with 8 bases in between.

This chain links TRBV9 with TRBJ2-2; a weak D match, TRBD1 (5 bases). Trimming took off 0 bases at V and 6 bases at J, with 18 bases between the two ends. This CDR3 is built from 17 residues. Germline V gives CDR1 SGDLS, CDR2 YYNGEE. CDR3 sequence reads: CASSVAVRVGDPGELFF. The CDR3 DNA reads as TGTGCCAGCAGCGTAGCGGTCAGGGTCGGCGATCCCGGGGAGCTGTTTTTT.

The genes are TRBV10-3 and TRBJ2-7; the match to TRBD1 covers 9 bases. With 6 bases clipped from V and 2 bases from J, the junction kept 8 bases outside the gene matches. The CDR3 is 15 residues long. Germline-derived CDR1 and CDR2 are ENHRY and SYGVKD. CDR3 sequence: CAIRMPGQGAYEQYF. In DNA, the CDR3 is TGTGCCATCAGAATGCCGGGACAGGGAGCCTACGAGCAGTACTTC.

The chain recombines TRBV5-6 with TRBJ2-6, with D uncertain. V gave up 4 bases and J gave up 0 bases, with 20 bases separating them. The germline gives CDR1 SGHDT, CDR2 YYEEEE. The CDR3 is 19 amino acids. This chain's CDR3 is CASSPWYPHSLSGANVLTF. CDR3 coding DNA: TGTGCCAGCAGCCCTTGGTATCCGCATTCACTCTCTGGGGCCAACGTCCTGACTTTC.